This T cell receptor beta chain was identified during a study of graft-versus-host responses after intestinal transplantation. The overall study: Every recipient underwent anti-thymocyte globulin induction, then tacrolimus and steroids for around three years.

Only in-frame clones appear in the TCRdb table, and some are missing; sequencing was by immunoSEQ multiplex PCR. The sample holds around 20,000 clones, 80% to 95% seen once. V lost 3 bases, J lost 2 bases, and 8 bases lay in between. The germline V gene has CDR1 LNHDA and CDR2 SQIVND (reference sequence). There are 13 residues in the CDR3. The V gene is TRBV19, the J gene TRBJ2-7; D is ambiguous. Sequencing was performed on PBMCs, taken approximately 370 days after transplant. The receptor's source is a human patient who received an intestinal transplant, so some T cells may come from the graft donor. In DNA, the CDR3 is TGTGCCAGTAGTATGGGCGGAGCCTACGAGCAGTACTTC. This gives the protein CASSMGGAYEQYF.